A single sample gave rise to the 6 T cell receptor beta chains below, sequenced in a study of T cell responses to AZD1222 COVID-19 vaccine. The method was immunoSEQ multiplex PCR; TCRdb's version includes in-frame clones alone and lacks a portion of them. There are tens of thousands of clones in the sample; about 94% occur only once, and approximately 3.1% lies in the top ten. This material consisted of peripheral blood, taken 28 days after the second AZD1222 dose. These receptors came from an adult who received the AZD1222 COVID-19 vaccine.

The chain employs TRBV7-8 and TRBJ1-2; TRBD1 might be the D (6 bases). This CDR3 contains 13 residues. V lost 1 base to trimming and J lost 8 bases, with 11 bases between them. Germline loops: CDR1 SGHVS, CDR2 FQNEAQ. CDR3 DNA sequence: TGTGCCAGCAGCTTAGACAGGGCTCAAGGCTACACCTTC. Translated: CASSLDRAQGYTF.

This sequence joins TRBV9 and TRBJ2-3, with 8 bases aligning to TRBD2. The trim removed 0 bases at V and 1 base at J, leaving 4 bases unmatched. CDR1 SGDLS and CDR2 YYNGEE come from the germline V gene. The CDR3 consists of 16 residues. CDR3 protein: CASSVDPGGGTDTQYF. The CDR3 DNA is TGTGCCAGCAGCGTAGACCCCGGGGGGGGCACAGATACGCAGTATTTT.

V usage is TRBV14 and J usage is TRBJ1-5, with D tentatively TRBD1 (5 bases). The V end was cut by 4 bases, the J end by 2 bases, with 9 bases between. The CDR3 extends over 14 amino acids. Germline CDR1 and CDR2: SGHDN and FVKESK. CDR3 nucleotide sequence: TGTGCCAGCAGCCCCGGGGGGGGCAATCAGCCCCAGCATTTT. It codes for CASSPGGGNQPQHF. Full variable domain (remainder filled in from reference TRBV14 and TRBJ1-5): EAGVTQFPSHSVIEKGQTVTLRCDPISGHDNLYWYRRVMGKEIKFLLHFVKESKQDESGMPNNRFLAERTGGTYSTLKVQPAELEDSGVYFCASSPGGGNQPQHFGDGTRLSIL.

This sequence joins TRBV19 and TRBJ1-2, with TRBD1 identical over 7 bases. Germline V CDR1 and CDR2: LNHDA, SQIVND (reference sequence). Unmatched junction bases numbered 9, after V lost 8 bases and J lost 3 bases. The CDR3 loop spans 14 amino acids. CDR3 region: CASSTDRDHYGYTF. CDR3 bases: TGTGCCAGTTCGACCGACAGGGATCACTATGGCTACACCTTC.

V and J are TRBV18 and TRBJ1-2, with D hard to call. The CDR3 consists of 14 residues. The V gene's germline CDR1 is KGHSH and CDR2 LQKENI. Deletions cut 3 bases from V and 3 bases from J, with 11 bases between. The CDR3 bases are TGTGCCAGCTCACCTCAAGGGATCGACTATGGCTACACCTTC. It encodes CASSPQGIDYGYTF.

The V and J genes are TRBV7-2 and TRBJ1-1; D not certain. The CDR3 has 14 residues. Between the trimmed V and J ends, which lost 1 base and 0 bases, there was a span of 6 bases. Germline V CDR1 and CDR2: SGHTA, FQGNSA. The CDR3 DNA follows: TGTGCCAGCAGCTTAGGACCGGTGAACACTGAAGCTTTCTTT. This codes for CASSLGPVNTEAFF. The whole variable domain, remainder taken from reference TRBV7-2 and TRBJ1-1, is GAGVSQSPSNKVTEKGKDVELRCDPISGHTALYWYRQSLGQGLEFLIYFQGNSAPDKSGLPSDRFSAERTGGSVSTLTIQRTQQEDSAVYLCASSLGPVNTEAFFGQGTRLTVV.